This T cell receptor beta chain was retrieved from a study of glioma-infiltrating T cells after dendritic cell vaccination (dated by TCRdb to between 2015 and 2016). At the level of the whole study: Of the roughly 15 glioblastoma patients in the cohort, all drawn from Phase I and II dendritic cell vaccination trials, 9 were newly diagnosed and 6 had recurrent disease. Between about 2002 and 2013, patients were given autologous tumor lysate-pulsed dendritic cell vaccination. The vaccine was prepared from monocyte-derived dendritic cells that were cultured for 6 to 7 days with IL-4 and GM-CSF and then pulsed overnight with autologous tumor lysate. Three intradermal dendritic cell vaccine injections were administered to patients at biweekly intervals in the arm below the axilla. Survival after dendritic cell vaccination was correlated with TCR sequencing metrics such as TIL content and the overlap between tumor and blood repertoires. In glioblastoma patients vaccinated with dendritic cells, deep sequencing of TCR beta CDR3 regions served to measure the amount of tumor-infiltrating lymphocytes and to compare repertoires between tumor and blood.

In the paper's terms, the time point label means: after dendritic cell vaccination, including at tumor progression/relapse. To be selected, patients needed enough residual fresh-frozen tumor tissue and more than two years of available survival data. None of the glioblastoma patients carried an isocitrate dehydrogenase mutation, although molecular status otherwise varied. PBMC were collected before vaccination, two weeks after the third vaccination, and at tumor progression if progression occurred. Genomic DNA was extracted with the Qiagen DNeasy Blood extraction Kit. As encoded in the germline V gene, CDR1 is SGHDT while CDR2 is YYEEEE. From the cysteine up to the phenylalanine, the CDR3 has a length of 16 residues. Only the CDR3 portion is preserved as DNA: 48 bases, with reading frame beginning at the first base. Trimming takes 2 bases off V and 0 bases off J; junction bases not matched to a gene: 5.

The full study reports these points: The cohort was small and heterogeneous, and full blood and tumor sets were available for few patients, with initial-recurrent tumor pairs available for even fewer patients. Higher estimated pretreatment TIL content predicted longer time to progression and overall survival after dendritic cell vaccination. No direct relationship between TCR clonality and survival was found, suggesting that a diverse polyclonal response may matter. The response model built on TCR overlap across three groups was characterized as speculative, with prospective validation still needed.

Comments on this clone: Its cognate antigen has yet to be identified. No base-level quality is on record; no much larger clone is a single base apart.

Using the immunoSEQ assay, TCRB CDR3 regions were amplified from 2 micrograms of genomic DNA, or from all available DNA when less than that was on hand. For multiplex PCR, 60 forward primers for TCR V beta segments and 13 reverse primers for J beta segments were used. To estimate reads per starting template, synthetic control templates were spiked into each sample at limiting dilution. The Illumina HiSeq System generated sequencing reads of 87 bp. In the source study's methods: PCR and sequencing errors were removed by a nearest neighbor algorithm that merged closely related sequences. TCR overlap was measured as the percentage of unique tumor TCR beta sequences that were also present in the peripheral blood of the same patient. Held by TCRdb, this immuneACCESS table contains in-frame sequences only and omits some clones. Under half of the omission traces to an unresolved V gene where checked; the cause of the rest is unknown. V and J calls and clone size are as listed in that table; D and trimming were resolved from the DNA. The sample has tens of thousands of clones on record, about nine tenths of them singletons. Jointly, the top ten make up 11% of the sample.

The sequence came from a human donor with glioblastoma. The sequenced sample was blood, obtained after dendritic cell vaccination. The chain couples TRBV5-6 to TRBJ1-5, with 7 middle bases fitting TRBD1. DNA sequence: TGTGCCAGCAGCTTCGGGACAGTAATTAGCAATCAGCCCCAGCATTTT. Protein translation: CASSFGTVISNQPQHF.